This TCR beta chain emerged from a study of CD8 T cells in Susac syndrome. The study's findings and limits: The authors acknowledged that the study's TCR sequencing and HLA analysis involved relatively few individuals.

On this clonotype itself: What it binds is unknown.

Reverse transcription used roughly 0.5 to 1 ug RNA and random hexamers. Multiplex PCR with immunoSEQ amplified the TCR beta CDR3 across 54 Vbeta and 13 Jbeta. MiXCR, applied by TCRdb to the immunoSEQ multiplex PCR reads, yields one record per CDR3 protein. Found here are some 150,000 distinct CDR3 sequences, approximately 94% of them singletons; the top ten hold roughly 0.083%. The V gene lost 3 bases and the J gene lost 0 bases, with 11 bases spanning the gap. The length of the CDR3 is 14 residues. The germline V gene encodes CDR1 DFQATT and CDR2 SNEGSKA (reference sequence). V usage is TRBV20-1 and J usage is TRBJ1-1; D may be TRBD1 (6 bases). This TCR was sampled from a human donor in good health. The specimen was CD4+ T cells from PBMCs. The CDR3 region is CSASPTGLNTEAFF. CDR3 DNA: TGCAGTGCTAGCCCGACAGGTTTGAACACTGAAGCTTTCTTT.